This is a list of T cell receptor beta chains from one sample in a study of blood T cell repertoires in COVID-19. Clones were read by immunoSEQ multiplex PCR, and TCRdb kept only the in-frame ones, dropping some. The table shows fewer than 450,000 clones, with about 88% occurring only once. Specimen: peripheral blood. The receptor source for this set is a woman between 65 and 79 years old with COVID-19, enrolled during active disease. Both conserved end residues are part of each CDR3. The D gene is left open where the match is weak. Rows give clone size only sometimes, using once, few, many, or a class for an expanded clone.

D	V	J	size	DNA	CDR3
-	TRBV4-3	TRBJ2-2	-	TGCGCCAGCAGCCAAGACGGGTACGGAGAAGATTACACCGGGGAGCTGTTTTTT	CASSQDGYGEDYTGELFF
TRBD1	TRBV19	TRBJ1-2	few	TGTGCCAGTAGTAAAGGGGGCGCAAACTATGGCTACACCTTC	CASSKGGANYGYTF
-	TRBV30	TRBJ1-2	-	TGTGCCTGGAGTGCGCGCTTCTTGGCTAACTATGGCTACACCTTC	CAWSARFLANYGYTF
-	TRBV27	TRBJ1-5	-	TGTGCCAGCAGTTTATCAGGGGCCCAGCCCCAGCATTTT	CASSLSGAQPQHF
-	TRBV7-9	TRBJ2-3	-	TGTGCCAGCAGCCGAATCTTAACGGGCACAGATACGCAGTATTTT	CASSRILTGTDTQYF
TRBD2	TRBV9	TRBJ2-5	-	TGTGCCAGCAGCGTAGACGGGACTAGCGGAGAGACCCAGTACTTC	CASSVDGTSGETQYF
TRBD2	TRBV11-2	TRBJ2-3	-	TGTGCCAGCAGCGTTAGCGGGGGGGAAGCTCCGGATACGCAGTATTTT	CASSVSGGEAPDTQYF
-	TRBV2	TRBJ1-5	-	TGTGCCAGCAGTGATTCCTTGAATCAGCCCCAGCATTTT	CASSDSLNQPQHF
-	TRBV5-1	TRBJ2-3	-	TGCGCCAGCACGATTGCAGGGGGGCCAGATACGCAGTATTTT	CASTIAGGPDTQYF
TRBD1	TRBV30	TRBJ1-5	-	TGTGCCTGGAGCCACTCCCCGGGACAGGGGGATTTTTATAGCAATCAGCCCCAGCATTTT	CAWSHSPGQGDFYSNQPQHF
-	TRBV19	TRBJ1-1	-	TGTGCCAGTAGTATAGTTGGGCAGAGGAACACTGAAGCTTTCTTT	CASSIVGQRNTEAFF
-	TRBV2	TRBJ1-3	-	TGTGCCAGCAGTGAAGCGGGGGACTACGGTGGAAACACCATATATTTT	CASSEAGDYGGNTIYF
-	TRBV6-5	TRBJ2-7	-	TGTGCCAGCGCGGGACAGCCCTACGAGCAGTACTTC	CASAGQPYEQYF
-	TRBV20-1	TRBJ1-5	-	TGCAGTGCTAGTGGGTCGGGGGGGTTTAATCAGCCCCAGCATTTT	CSASGSGGFNQPQHF
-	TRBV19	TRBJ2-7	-	TGTGCCAGTAGTATCGGAGGGGACCCTTTTTACGAGCAGTACTTC	CASSIGGDPFYEQYF
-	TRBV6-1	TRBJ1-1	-	TGTGCCAGCAGTGAAGTGGGGGGGGCAACTGAAGCTTTCTTT	CASSEVGGATEAFF
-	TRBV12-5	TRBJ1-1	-	TGTGCTAGTGGTTTGTTCGGTTACACTGAAGCTTTCTTT	CASGLFGYTEAFF
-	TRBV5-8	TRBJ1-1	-	TGTGCCAGCAGCTTACCGGGACTCTCAATGAACACTGAAGCTTTCTTT	CASSLPGLSMNTEAFF
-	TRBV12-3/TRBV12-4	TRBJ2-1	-	TGTGCCAGCGGAGGGGGCGGTGAGCAGTTCTTC	CASGGGGEQFF
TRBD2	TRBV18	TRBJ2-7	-	TGTGCCAGCTCTTCGGGGGGCTACGAGCAGTACTTC	CASSSGGYEQYF
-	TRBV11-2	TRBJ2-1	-	TGTGCCAGCAGCTCCGGGACTCTCAATGAGCAGTTCTTC	CASSSGTLNEQFF
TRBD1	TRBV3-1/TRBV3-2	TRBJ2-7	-	TGTGCCAGCAGCCATCGACAGGGGTCCAACGAGCAGTACTTC	CASSHRQGSNEQYF
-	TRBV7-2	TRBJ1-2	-	TGTGCCAGCAGCTTTACCCGGGACACGACCCCCTATGGCTACACCTTC	CASSFTRDTTPYGYTF
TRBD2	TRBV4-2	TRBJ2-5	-	TGTGCCAGCAGGGAGGGTACTAGCGGACAAGAGACCCAGTACTTC	CASREGTSGQETQYF
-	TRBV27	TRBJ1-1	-	TGTGCCAGCAGTACCACGCGGATCTCCTTTGGGACTGAAGCTTTCTTT	CASSTTRISFGTEAFF
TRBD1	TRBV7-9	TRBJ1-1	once	TGTGCCAGCAGCTACGGACAGGGGATGAACACTGAAGCTTTCTTT	CASSYGQGMNTEAFF
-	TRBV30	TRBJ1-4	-	TGTGCCTCTTGGACGGGGGGAGAGCAAAAACTGTTTTTT	CASWTGGEQKLFF
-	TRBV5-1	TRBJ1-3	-	TGCGCCAGCAGCTTGAACGCACTCTCTGGAAACACCATATATTTT	CASSLNALSGNTIYF
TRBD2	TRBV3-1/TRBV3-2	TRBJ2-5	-	TGTGCCAGCAGCCCCTTTAGCGGGGCTGAGACCCAGTACTTC	CASSPFSGAETQYF
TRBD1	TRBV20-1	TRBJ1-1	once	TGCAGTGCTGAGGACAGGGAAGAAGCTTTCTTT	CSAEDREEAFF
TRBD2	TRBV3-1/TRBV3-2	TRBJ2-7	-	TGTGCCAGCAGCCAAGAATTCGGGGAGGGAGGTCGGAACGAGCAGTACTTC	CASSQEFGEGGRNEQYF